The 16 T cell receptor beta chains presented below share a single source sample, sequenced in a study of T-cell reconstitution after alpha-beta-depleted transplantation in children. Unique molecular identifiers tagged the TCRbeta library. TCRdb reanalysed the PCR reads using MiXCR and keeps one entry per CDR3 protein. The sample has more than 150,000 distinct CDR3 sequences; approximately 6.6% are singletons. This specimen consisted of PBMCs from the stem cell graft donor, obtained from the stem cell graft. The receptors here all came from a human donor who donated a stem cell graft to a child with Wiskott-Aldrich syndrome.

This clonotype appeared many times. As DNA, the CDR3 is TGTGCCACCAGTGGCCGGGGCTCCTACAATGAGCAGTTCTTC. Encoded protein: CATSGRGSYNEQFF. The chain is built from TRBV24-1 and TRBJ2-1, with a tentative D call TRBD2 (5 bases). Trimming stripped 5 bases from V and 0 bases from J, with 7 bases between. The germline gives CDR1 KGHDR, CDR2 SFDVKD. This CDR3 contains 14 residues.

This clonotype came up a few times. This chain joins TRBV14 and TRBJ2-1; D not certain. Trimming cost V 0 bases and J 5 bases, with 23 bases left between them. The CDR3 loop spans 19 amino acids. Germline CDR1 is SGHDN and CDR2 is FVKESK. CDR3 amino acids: CASSQDLLVRAGPNNEQFF. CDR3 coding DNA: TGTGCCAGCAGCCAAGACCTTCTGGTTCGGGCCGGACCCAACAATGAGCAGTTCTTC.

The CDR3 bases are TGTGCCAGCAGTAGAGGACACGGCTATGGCTACACCTTC. It is translated as CASSRGHGYGYTF. The chain couples TRBV28 to TRBJ1-2, with a weak D call TRBD1 (5 bases). The CDR3 contains 13 residues. Trimming took 5 bases from V and 4 from J, leaving 11 bases between them. Germline assignment: CDR1 MDHEN and CDR2 SYDVKM.

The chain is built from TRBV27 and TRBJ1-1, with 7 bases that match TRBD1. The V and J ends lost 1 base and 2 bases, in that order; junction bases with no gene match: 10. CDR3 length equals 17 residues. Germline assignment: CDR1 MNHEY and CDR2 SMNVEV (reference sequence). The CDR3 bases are TGTGCCAGCAGTTTATACCAAGGGACAGCACCTAACACTGAAGCTTTCTTT. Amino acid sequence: CASSLYQGTAPNTEAFF.

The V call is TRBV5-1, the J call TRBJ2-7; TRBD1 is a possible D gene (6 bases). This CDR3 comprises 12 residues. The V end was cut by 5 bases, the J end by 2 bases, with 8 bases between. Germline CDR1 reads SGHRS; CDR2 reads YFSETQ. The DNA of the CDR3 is TGCGCCAGCAGGGGGGCCACCTACGAGCAGTACTTC. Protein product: CASRGATYEQYF.

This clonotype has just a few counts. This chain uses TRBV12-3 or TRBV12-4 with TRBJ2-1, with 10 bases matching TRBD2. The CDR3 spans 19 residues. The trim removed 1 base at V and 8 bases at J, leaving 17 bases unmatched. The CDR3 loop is CASSLGRWLAGDSTDEQFF. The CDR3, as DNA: TGTGCCAGCAGTTTAGGGCGTTGGCTAGCGGGAGATTCTACGGATGAGCAGTTCTTC.

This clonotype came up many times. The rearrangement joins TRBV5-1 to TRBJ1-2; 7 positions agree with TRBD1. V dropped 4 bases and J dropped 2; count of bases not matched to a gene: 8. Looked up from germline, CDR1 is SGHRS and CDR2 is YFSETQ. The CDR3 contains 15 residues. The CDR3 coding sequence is TGCGCCAGCAGCCAAGCCCCGGGACAGAACTATGGCTACACCTTC. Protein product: CASSQAPGQNYGYTF. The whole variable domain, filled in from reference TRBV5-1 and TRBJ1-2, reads KAGVTQTPRYLIKTRGQQVTLSCSPISGHRSVSWYQQTPGQGLQFLFEYFSETQRNKGNFPGRFSGRQFSNSRSEMNVSTLELGDSALYLCASSQAPGQNYGYTFGSGTRLTVV.

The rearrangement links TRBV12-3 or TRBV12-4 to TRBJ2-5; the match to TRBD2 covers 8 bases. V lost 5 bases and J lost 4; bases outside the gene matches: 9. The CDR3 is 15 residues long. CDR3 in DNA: TGTGCCAGCAGTCTCCAGCGGGGGTGGCTAGAGACCCAGTACTTC. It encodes CASSLQRGWLETQYF.

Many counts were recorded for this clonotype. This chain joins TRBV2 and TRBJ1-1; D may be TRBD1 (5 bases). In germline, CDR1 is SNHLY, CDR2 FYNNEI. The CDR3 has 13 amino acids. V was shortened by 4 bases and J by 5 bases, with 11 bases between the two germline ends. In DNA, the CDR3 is TGTGCCAGCAGTGTTTTAGGGGCAACTGAAGCTTTCTTT. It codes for CASSVLGATEAFF.

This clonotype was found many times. CDR3 nucleotides: TGTGCCAGCAGCTTCGCTAGCGGGAGACGCTACAATGAGCAGTTCTTC. Translation: CASSFASGRRYNEQFF. This rearrangement joins TRBV28 to TRBJ2-1; the match to TRBD2 covers 10 bases. CDR3 length equals 16 residues. V dropped 6 bases and J dropped 3; count of bases not matched to a gene: 8. Germline values: CDR1 MDHEN, CDR2 SYDVKM. Drawing the rest from reference TRBV28 and TRBJ2-1, the complete variable domain is DVKVTQSSRYLVKRTGEKVFLECVQDMDHENMFWYRQDPGLGLRLIYFSYDVKMKEKGDIPEGYSVSREKKERFSLILESASTNQTSMYLCASSFASGRRYNEQFFGPGTRLTVL.

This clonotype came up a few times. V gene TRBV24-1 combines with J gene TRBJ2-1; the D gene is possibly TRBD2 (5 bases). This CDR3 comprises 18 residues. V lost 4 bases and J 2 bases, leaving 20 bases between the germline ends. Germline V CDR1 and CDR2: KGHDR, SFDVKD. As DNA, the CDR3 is TGTGCCACCAGTGACCCCAGAGAGGGTTTGTCAGCCTACAATGAGCAGTTCTTC. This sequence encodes CATSDPREGLSAYNEQFF.

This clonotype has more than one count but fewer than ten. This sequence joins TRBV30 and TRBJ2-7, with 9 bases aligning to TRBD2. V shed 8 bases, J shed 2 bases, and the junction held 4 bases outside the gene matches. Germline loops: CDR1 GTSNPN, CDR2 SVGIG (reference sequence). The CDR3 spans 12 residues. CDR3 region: CAGIAGAYEQYF. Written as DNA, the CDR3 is TGTGCCGGAATAGCGGGGGCCTACGAGCAGTACTTC. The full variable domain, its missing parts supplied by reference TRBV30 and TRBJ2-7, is SQTIHQWPATLVQPVGSPLSLECTVEGTSNPNLYWYRQAAGRGLQLLFYSVGIGQISSEVPQNLSASRPQDRQFILSSKKLLLSDSGFYLCAGIAGAYEQYFGPGTRLTVT.

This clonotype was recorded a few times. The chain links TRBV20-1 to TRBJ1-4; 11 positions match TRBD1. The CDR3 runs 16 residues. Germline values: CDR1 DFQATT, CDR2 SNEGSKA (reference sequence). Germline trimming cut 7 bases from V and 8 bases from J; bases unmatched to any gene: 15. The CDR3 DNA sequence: TGCAGTGGGAGAGAGTGGACAGGGGGCGCCGGCGAAAAACTGTTTTTT. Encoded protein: CSGREWTGGAGEKLFF.

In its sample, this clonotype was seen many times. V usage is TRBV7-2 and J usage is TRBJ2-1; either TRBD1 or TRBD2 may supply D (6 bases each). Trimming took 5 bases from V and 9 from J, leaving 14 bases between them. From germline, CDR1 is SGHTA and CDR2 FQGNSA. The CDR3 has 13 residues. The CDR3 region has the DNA TGTGCCAGCAGCATAGGGGGGAAGCGTGAGCAGTTCTTC. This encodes CASSIGGKREQFF.

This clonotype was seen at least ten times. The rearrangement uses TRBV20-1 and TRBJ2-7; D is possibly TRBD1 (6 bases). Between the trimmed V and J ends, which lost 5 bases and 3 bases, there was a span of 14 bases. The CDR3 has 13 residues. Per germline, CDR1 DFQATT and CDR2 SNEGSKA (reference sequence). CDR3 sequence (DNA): TGCAGTGCTCTAGGGACATCTATCTACGAGCAGTACTTC. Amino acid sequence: CSALGTSIYEQYF.

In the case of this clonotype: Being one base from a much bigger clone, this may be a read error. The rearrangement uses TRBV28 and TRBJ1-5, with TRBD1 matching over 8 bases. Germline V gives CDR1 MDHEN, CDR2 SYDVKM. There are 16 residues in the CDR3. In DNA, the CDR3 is TGTGCCAGCAGTTTAACCGGACAGGGTCGCAATCAGCCCCGGCATTTT. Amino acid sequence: CASSLTGQGRNQPRHF.